A selection of T cell receptor beta chains follows, all from one sample in a study of T cells in Graves' hyperthyroidism and ophthalmopathy. TCRdb passed the multiplex PCR reads through MiXCR, listing each CDR3 protein once. The data contain about 510,000 distinct CDR3 sequences, 11% to 15% of them singletons. The sequencing input was blood. The receptor set was obtained from a woman aged 40 to 55 with Graves' hyperthyroidism. Each CDR3 is given with its conserved first and last residue.

TRBJ2-2 | TRBV2 | CASSEGLAGRYTGELFF
TRBJ2-2 | TRBV19 | CASSMRHQRSAGELFF
TRBJ2-1 | TRBV20-1 | CSARDGDSAYNEQFF
TRBJ2-7 | TRBV5-1 | CASSLLAGGGYEQYF
TRBJ2-7 | TRBV9 | CASSGLAESSYEQYF
TRBJ1-5 | TRBV12-3/TRBV12-4 | CASSFGWSGSNQPQHF
TRBJ2-7 | TRBV6-6 | CASSYQARSSVFYEQYF
TRBJ2-3 | TRBV28 | CASRPAGTSATDTQYF
TRBJ1-5 | TRBV2 | CASSQDHTNQPQHF
TRBJ2-2 | TRBV5-1 | CASSLWESGTTNTGELFF
TRBJ1-1 | TRBV29-1 | CSVLELDTEAFF
TRBJ2-3 | TRBV12-3/TRBV12-4 | CASRTLGPISTDTQYF
TRBJ2-1 | TRBV19 | CASNSIAASSYNEQFF
TRBJ2-5 | TRBV2 | CASSGLGGRGETQYF
TRBJ2-3 | TRBV7-9 | CASSLAGKTDTQYF
TRBJ2-7 | TRBV15 | CATSRDQYEQYF
TRBJ2-7 | TRBV11-2 | CASSLELAGSYEQYF
TRBJ2-1 | TRBV4-1 | CASSHDNSYNEQFF
TRBJ2-1 | TRBV27 | CASSPFPSSYNEQFF
TRBJ1-1 | TRBV3-1 | CASSQEPGPEAFF
TRBJ2-5 | TRBV2 | CASSEGFGGRETQYF